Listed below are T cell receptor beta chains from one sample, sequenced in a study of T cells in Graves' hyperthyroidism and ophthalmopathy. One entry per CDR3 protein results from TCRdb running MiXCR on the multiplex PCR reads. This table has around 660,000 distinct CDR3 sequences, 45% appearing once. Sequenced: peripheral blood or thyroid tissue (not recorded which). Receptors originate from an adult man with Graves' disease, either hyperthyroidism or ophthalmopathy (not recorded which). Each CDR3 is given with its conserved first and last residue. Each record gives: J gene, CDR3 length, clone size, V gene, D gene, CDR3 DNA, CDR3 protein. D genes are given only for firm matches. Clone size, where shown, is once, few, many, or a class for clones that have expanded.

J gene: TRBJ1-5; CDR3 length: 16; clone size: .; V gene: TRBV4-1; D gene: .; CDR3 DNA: TGTGCCAGCAGCCAAGATCGCGAAGGGCCGAATCAGCCCCAGCATTTT; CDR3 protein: CASSQDREGPNQPQHF
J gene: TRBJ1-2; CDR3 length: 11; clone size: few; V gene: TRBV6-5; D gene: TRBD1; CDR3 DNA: TGTGCCAGCAGGGGGACAGGGAACTACACCTTC; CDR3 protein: CASRGTGNYTF
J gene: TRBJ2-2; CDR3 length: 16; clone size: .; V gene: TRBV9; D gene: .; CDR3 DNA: TGTGCCAGCAGCGCCCTCGGGGTGTTGGGGACCGGGGAGCTGTTTTTT; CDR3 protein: CASSALGVLGTGELFF
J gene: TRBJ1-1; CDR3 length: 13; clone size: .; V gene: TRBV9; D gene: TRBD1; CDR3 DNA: TGTGCCAGCAGACAAGGACAGGGGGCCGAAGCTTTCTTT; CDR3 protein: CASRQGQGAEAFF
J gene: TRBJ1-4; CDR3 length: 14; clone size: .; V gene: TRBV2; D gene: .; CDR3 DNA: TGTGCCAGCAGCGGATGGATGGGGAATGAAAAACTGTTTTTT; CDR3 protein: CASSGWMGNEKLFF
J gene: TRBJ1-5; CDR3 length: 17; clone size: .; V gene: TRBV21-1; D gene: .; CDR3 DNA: TGTGCCAGCAGCGAAGGGACAGGGGGCAGCGGCAATCAGCCCCAGCATTTT; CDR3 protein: CASSEGTGGSGNQPQHF
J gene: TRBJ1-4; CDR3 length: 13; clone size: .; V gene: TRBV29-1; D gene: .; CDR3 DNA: TGCAGCTTAGCGGCTATTGGGTGGGAAAAACTGTTTTTT; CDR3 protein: CSLAAIGWEKLFF
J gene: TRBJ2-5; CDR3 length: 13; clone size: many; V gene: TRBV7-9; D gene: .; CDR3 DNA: TGTGCCAGCAGCTTAGAACTGGGAGAGACCCAGTACTTC; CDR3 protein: CASSLELGETQYF
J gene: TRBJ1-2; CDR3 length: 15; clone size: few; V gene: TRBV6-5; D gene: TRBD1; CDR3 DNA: TGTGCCAGCAGTTACTCGGACAGGGTTCTTCATGGCTACACCTTC; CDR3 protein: CASSYSDRVLHGYTF
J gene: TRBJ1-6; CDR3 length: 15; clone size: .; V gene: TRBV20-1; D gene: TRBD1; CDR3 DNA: TGCAGTGCTCCCCAGGACAGGGCTGGGAATTCACCCCTCCACTTT; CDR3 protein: CSAPQDRAGNSPLHF
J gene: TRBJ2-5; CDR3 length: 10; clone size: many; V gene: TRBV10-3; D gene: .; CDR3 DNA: TGTGCCATCAGTCAAGAGACCCAGTACTTC; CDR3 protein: CAISQETQYF
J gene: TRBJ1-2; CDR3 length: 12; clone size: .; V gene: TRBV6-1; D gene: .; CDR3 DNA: TGTGCCAGCAGGGATCCAGGGGATGGCTACACCTTC; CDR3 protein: CASRDPGDGYTF
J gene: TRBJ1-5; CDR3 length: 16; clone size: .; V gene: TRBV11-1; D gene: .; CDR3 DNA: TGTGCCAGCAGCTTATACGTGGGGGCAGGCAATCAGCCCCAGCATTTT; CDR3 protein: CASSLYVGAGNQPQHF
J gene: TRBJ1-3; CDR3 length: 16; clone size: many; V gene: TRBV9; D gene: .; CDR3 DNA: TGTGCCAGCAGCGTAACAGGCTCTATCTCTGGAAACACCATATATTTT; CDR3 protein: CASSVTGSISGNTIYF
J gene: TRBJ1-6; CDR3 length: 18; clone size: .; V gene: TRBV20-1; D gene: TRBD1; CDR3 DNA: TGCAGTGCTAGAGTGGGACAGGGCTTAAGCTCCTATAATTCACCCCTCCACTTT; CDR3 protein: CSARVGQGLSSYNSPLHF
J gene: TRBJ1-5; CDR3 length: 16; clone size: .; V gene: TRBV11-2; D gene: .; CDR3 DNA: TGTGCCAGCAGCTTTACTGGGGACGGCCTGAATCAGCCCCAGCATTTT; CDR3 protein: CASSFTGDGLNQPQHF
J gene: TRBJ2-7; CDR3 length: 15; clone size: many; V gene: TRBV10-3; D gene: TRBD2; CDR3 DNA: TGTGCCATCAGTGGGGGGACTAGGGCGACCTACGAGCAGTACTTC; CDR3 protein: CAISGGTRATYEQYF
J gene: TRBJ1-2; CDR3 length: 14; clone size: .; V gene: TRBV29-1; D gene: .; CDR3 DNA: TGCAGCGTTGCGGGAGGGGGGGCGAACTATGGCTACACCTTC; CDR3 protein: CSVAGGGANYGYTF
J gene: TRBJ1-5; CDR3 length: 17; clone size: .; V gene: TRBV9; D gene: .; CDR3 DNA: TGTGCCAGCAGCGCGACCGTGGGGCGCGGTAGCAATCAGCCCCAGCATTTT; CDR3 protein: CASSATVGRGSNQPQHF
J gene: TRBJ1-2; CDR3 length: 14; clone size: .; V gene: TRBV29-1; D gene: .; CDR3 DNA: TGCAGCGTTGTGGTCGTCGGCGCTATCCGTGGCTACACCTTC; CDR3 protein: CSVVVVGAIRGYTF
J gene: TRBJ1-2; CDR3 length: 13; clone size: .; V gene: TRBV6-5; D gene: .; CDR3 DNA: TGTGCCAGCAGCTCCGGACAGATTGGCGGCTACACCTTC; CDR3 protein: CASSSGQIGGYTF
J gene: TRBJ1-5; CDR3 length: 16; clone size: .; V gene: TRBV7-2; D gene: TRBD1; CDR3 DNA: TGTGCCAGCAGCCGGGACAGGGGCAATAGCAATCAGCCCCAGCATTTT; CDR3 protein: CASSRDRGNSNQPQHF
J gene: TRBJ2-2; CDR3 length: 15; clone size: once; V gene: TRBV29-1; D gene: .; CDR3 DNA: TGCAGCGTTGATCAGGGTATTTCGAACACCGGGGAGCTGTTTTTT; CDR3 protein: CSVDQGISNTGELFF
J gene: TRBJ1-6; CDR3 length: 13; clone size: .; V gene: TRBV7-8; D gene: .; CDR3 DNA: TGTGCTAGAGATATGGGGGCCGGTTCACCCCTCCACTTT; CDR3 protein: CARDMGAGSPLHF
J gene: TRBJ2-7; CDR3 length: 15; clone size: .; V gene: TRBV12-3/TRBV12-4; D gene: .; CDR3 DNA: TGTGCCAGCAGTTTAAGATCGGCGCTTACCTACGAGCAGTACTTC; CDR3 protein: CASSLRSALTYEQYF
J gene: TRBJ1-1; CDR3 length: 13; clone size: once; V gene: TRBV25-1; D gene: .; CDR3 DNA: TGTGCCAGCGCCGGGGGACTATTAGGTGAAGCTTTCTTT; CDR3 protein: CASAGGLLGEAFF
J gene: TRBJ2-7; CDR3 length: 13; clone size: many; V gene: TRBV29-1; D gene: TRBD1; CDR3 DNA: TGCAGCGTCAAGGGGGCAGGCTCCTACGAGCAGTACTTC; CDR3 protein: CSVKGAGSYEQYF
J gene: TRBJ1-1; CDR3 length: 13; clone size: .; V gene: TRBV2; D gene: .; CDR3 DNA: TGTGCCAGCAGTTTATCAGGGGAATTTGAAGCTTTCTTT; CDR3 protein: CASSLSGEFEAFF
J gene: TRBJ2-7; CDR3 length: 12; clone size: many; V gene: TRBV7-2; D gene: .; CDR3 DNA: TGTGCCAGCAGCTTAGCCCTTGGCGAGCAGTACTTC; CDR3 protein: CASSLALGEQYF